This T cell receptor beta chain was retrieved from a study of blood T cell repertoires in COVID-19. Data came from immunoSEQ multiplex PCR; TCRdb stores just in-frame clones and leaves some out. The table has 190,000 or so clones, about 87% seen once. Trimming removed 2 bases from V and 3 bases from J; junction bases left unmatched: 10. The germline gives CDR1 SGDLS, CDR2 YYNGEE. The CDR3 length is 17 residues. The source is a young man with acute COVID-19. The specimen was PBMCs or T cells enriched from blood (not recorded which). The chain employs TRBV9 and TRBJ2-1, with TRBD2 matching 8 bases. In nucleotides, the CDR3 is TGTGCCAGCAGCGTTCCTCTTGAGACTAGCGACTACAATGAGCAGTTCTTC. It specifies CASSVPLETSDYNEQFF.